Below, 11 T cell receptor beta chains from the same sample are listed, as sequenced in a study of cytomegalovirus exposure and HLA in healthy donors. PCR used 60 Vbeta primers and 13 Jbeta primers. The table came from immunoSEQ multiplex PCR; TCRdb's copy has only in-frame clones and leaves some out. The table records some 120,000 clones, approximately 80% of them present only once. What was sequenced was PBMCs. These receptors were collected from a man aged 40-49 years in good health and CMV-seropositive.

The CDR3 region is CASSLAAEANYGYTF. The CDR3 region has the DNA TGCGCCAGCAGCTTGGCGGCGGAAGCTAACTATGGCTACACCTTC. The V call is TRBV5-1, the J call TRBJ1-2; D is undetermined. This CDR3 has 15 residues. V lost 0 bases to trimming and J lost 0 bases, with 9 bases between them. Germline values: CDR1 SGHRS, CDR2 YFSETQ.

The chain has TRBV5-1 and TRBJ1-1, with 9 bases that match TRBD1. Germline lookup yields CDR1 SGHRS and CDR2 YFSETQ. Germline trimming cut 4 bases from V and 5 bases from J; bases unmatched to any gene: 6. The CDR3 loop spans 14 amino acids. CDR3 loop: CASSAGTGRTEAFF. The CDR3 region has the DNA TGCGCCAGCAGCGCCGGGACAGGGCGAACTGAAGCTTTCTTT.

This sequence joins TRBV30 and TRBJ1-5; TRBD1 matches at 7 bases. The CDR3 length is 15 residues. Germline trimming cut 1 base from V and 2 bases from J; bases unmatched to any gene: 5. Germline V gene sequence: CDR1 GTSNPN, CDR2 SVGIG (reference sequence). The CDR3 DNA sequence: TGTGCCTGGAGTGGACAGGGACGGGGCAATCAGCCCCAGCATTTT. Protein sequence: CAWSGQGRGNQPQHF.

This clone was seen a single time. This chain connects TRBV27 to TRBJ2-7; 10 nucleotides agree with TRBD2. The CDR3 length is 15 residues. Unmatched junction bases numbered 11, after V lost 8 bases and J lost 4 bases. Germline V gene data show CDR1 as MNHEY and CDR2 as SMNVEV (reference sequence). CDR3 DNA: TGTGCCAGCCAAAGGGGAGTAGCGGGGGGTTACGAGCAGTACTTC. Its translation: CASQRGVAGGYEQYF.

The rearrangement joins TRBV4-2 to TRBJ2-3, with 8 nucleotides matching TRBD1. With 4 bases clipped from V and 2 bases from J, the junction kept 11 bases outside the gene matches. This CDR3 region has 17 residues. The V gene's germline CDR1 is LGHNA and CDR2 YNFKEQ. The CDR3 here is CASSPTRTGSHTDTQYF. The CDR3 DNA reads TGTGCCAGCAGCCCTACCAGGACAGGGAGCCACACAGATACGCAGTATTTT.

V gene TRBV11-1 combines with J gene TRBJ2-2; 7 bases are a match to TRBD1. This CDR3 contains 14 residues. Germline CDR1 and CDR2: SGHAT and FQDESV (reference sequence). V shed 5 bases, J shed 6 bases, and the junction held 6 bases outside the gene matches. The CDR3 sequence is CASSEPQGAGELFF. The CDR3 region has the DNA TGTGCCAGCAGCGAACCCCAGGGGGCCGGGGAGCTGTTTTTT.

This clone appeared a few times. CDR3 in DNA: TGTGCCAGCAGCTTCCAAAAGAGCTCCTACAATGAGCAGTTCTTC. This encodes CASSFQKSSYNEQFF. The gene calls are TRBV7-3 and TRBJ2-1; D call uncertain. In germline, CDR1 is SGHTA, CDR2 FQGTGA. V lost 3 bases to trimming and J lost 0 bases, with 9 bases between them. The CDR3 is 15 amino acids. Together with reference TRBV7-3 and TRBJ2-1, the CDR3 gives the full variable domain: GAGVSQTPSNKVTEKGKYVELRCDPISGHTALYWYRQSLGQGPEFLIYFQGTGAADDSGLPNDRFFAVRPEGSVSTLKIQRTERGDSAVYLCASSFQKSSYNEQFFGPGTRLTVL.

This chain links TRBV7-2 with TRBJ1-2; 9 bases align to TRBD1. The CDR3 length is 15 residues. The V gene end was trimmed by 5 bases and the J gene end by 2 bases; junction bases not matched to a gene: 6. From germline, CDR1 is SGHTA and CDR2 FQGNSA. CDR3 residues: CASSPGTGINYGYTF. CDR3 coding DNA: TGTGCCAGCAGCCCCGGGACAGGGATCAACTATGGCTACACCTTC. Combining the CDR3 with reference TRBV7-2 and TRBJ1-2 gives the whole variable domain GAGVSQSPSNKVTEKGKDVELRCDPISGHTALYWYRQSLGQGLEFLIYFQGNSAPDKSGLPSDRFSAERTGGSVSTLTIQRTQQEDSAVYLCASSPGTGINYGYTFGSGTRLTVV.

This clone was observed a single time. V usage is TRBV27 and J usage is TRBJ1-1, with D perhaps TRBD1 (6 bases). Trimming removed 7 bases at V and 7 bases at J, with 16 bases between. CDR3 length: 13 amino acids. Germline-derived CDR1 and CDR2 are MNHEY and SMNVEV (reference sequence). CDR3 DNA: TGTGCCAGCAAGGTAGACAGGAACCATGAAGCTTTCTTT. Its translation is CASKVDRNHEAFF.

This chain connects TRBV7-9 to TRBJ1-6; D unclear. Germline V lookup: CDR1 SEHNR, CDR2 FQNEAQ (reference sequence). The germline V and J ends were trimmed by 5 bases and 10 bases, with 21 bases remaining between them. The CDR3 spans 16 residues. The CDR3 here is CASSPPPAGFQSPLHF. The CDR3 region has the DNA TGTGCCAGCAGCCCCCCCCCGGCGGGGTTTCAATCACCCCTCCACTTT.

The gene calls are TRBV4-2 and TRBJ1-6; TRBD1 aligns across 7 bases. The CDR3 length is 18 residues. Trimming cost V 1 base and J 7 bases; bases outside gene matches: 13. CDR1 LGHNA and CDR2 YNFKEQ come from the germline V gene. This CDR3 is CASSQAIPSTGRNSPLHF. The CDR3 coding sequence is TGTGCCAGCAGCCAAGCAATTCCCTCGACAGGGCGGAATTCACCCCTCCACTTT.